This T cell receptor beta chain was sequenced in a study of CD8 T cells in Susac syndrome. Per germline, CDR1 SNHLY and CDR2 FYNNEI. This CDR3 region has 12 residues. Trimming cost V 4 bases and J 2 bases, with 5 bases left between them. The RNA input was roughly 0.45 to 1 ug, and it was reverse transcribed with random hexamers. One entry per CDR3 protein, called by TCRdb with MiXCR from the immunoSEQ multiplex PCR reads. The table has approximately 230,000 distinct CDR3 sequences, just under 95% seen once; the top ten hold 0.065% to 0.08%. Sequenced sample: CD4+ T cells from PBMCs. The chain uses TRBV2 and TRBJ1-2; D gene uncertain. The clonotype originates from a human donor with multiple sclerosis. CDR3 sequence: CASSAENYGYTF. CDR3 nucleotides: TGTGCCAGCAGTGCGGAGAACTATGGCTACACCTTC.